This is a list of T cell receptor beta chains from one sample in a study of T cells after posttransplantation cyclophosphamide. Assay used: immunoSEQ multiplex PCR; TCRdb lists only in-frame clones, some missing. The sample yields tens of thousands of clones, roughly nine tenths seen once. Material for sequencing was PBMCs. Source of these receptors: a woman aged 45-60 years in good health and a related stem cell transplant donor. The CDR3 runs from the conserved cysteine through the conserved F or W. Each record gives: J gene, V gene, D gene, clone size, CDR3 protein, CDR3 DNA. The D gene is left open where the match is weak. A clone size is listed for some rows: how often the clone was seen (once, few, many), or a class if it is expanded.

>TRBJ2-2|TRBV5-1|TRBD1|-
CASSPGDRDSGELFF
TGCGCCAGCAGCCCTGGGGACAGGGACTCCGGGGAGCTGTTTTTT
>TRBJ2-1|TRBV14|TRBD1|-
CASGRTTGFLNEQFF
TGTGCCAGCGGCAGAACGACAGGGTTTCTCAATGAGCAGTTCTTC
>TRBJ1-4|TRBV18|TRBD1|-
CASSPGQGNEKLFF
TGTGCCAGCTCACCCGGACAGGGAAATGAAAAACTGTTTTTT
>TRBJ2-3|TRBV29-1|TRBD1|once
CSALGTGVEGTDTQYF
TGCAGCGCCCTGGGGACAGGGGTAGAAGGGACAGATACGCAGTATTTT
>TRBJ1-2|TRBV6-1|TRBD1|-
CASRGTGRYGYTF
TGTGCCAGCAGGGGGACAGGGCGGTATGGCTACACCTTC
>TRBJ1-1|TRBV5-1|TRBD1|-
CASSLGDRGAFF
TGCGCCAGCAGCTTGGGGGACAGGGGAGCTTTCTTT
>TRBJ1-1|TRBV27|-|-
CASSFSGSPEAFF
TGTGCCAGCAGTTTTTCAGGATCCCCTGAAGCTTTCTTT
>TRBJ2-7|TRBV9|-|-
CASSPGLLDYEQYF
TGTGCCAGCAGCCCGGGACTTTTGGATTACGAGCAGTACTTC
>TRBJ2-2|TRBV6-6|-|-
CASSDPGDTGELFF
TGTGCCAGCAGTGATCCGGGGGACACCGGGGAGCTGTTTTTT
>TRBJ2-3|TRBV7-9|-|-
CASSPRDLRPDTQYF
TGTGCCAGCAGCCCTCGGGATCTTCGACCAGATACGCAGTATTTT
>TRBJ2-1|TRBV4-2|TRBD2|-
CASSQVLAPGDSEYNEQFF
TGTGCCAGCAGCCAAGTACTAGCGCCAGGAGACTCGGAATACAATGAGCAGTTCTTC
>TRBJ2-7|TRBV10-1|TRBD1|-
CASSEGTGNYEQYF
TGCGCCAGCAGTGAGGGGACAGGGAACTACGAGCAGTACTTC
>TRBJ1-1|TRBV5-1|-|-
CASSLGSGGTEAFF
TGCGCCAGCAGTTTGGGGTCGGGAGGGACTGAAGCTTTCTTT
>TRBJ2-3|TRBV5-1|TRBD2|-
CASSYGTSPREDTQYF
TGCGCCAGCAGCTACGGGACTAGCCCGAGGGAAGATACGCAGTATTTT
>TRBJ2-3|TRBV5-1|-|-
CASSLARDTDTQYF
TGCGCCAGCAGCTTGGCCCGGGACACAGATACGCAGTATTTT